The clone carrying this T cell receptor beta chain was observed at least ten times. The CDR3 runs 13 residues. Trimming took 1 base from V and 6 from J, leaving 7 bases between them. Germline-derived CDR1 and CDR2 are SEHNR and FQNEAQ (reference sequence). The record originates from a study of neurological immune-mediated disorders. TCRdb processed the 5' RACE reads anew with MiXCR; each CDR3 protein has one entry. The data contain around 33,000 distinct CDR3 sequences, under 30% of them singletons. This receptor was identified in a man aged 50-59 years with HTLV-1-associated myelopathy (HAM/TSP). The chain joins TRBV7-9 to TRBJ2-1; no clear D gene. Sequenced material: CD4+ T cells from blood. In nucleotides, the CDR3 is TGTGCCAGCAGCTTAGTTTGGTCCAATGAGCAGTTCTTC. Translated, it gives CASSLVWSNEQFF. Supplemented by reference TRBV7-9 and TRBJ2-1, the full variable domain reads DTGVSQNPRHKITKRGQNVTFRCDPISEHNRLYWYRQTLGQGPEFLTYFQNEAQLEKSRLLSDRFSAERPKGSFSTLEIQRTEQGDSAMYLCASSLVWSNEQFFGPGTRLTVL.